These 26 T cell receptor beta chains originate from one sample sequenced in a study of cytotoxic CD8 clonotypes in ibrutinib-treated CLL (dated by TCRdb to the early 2020s). The library was made by the immunoSEQ multiplex PCR assay. This immuneACCESS table, as held by TCRdb, lists in-frame sequences with V and J called but not all clones. Of the missing ones, under half trace to an unresolved V gene in checked studies; the others have no known cause. The sample table contains approximately 100,000 clones; only one count was recorded for 70% to 80% of them. Of the sample, 25% to 35% falls within the top ten clones. The sample's time point label, decoded: approximately twelve months on ibrutinib. The source was PBMCs, collected after 12 months of ibrutinib treatment. Receptors were obtained from a human donor with chronic lymphocytic leukemia.

The V and J genes are TRBV7-2 and TRBJ2-7; D remains ambiguous. The V end lost 2 bases, the J end lost 5 bases, and 13 bases lay between the germline ends. The germline V gene encodes CDR1 SGHTA and CDR2 FQGNSA. CDR3 length: 14 amino acids. The CDR3: CASSLLPGRDEQYF. The DNA for the CDR3 is TGTGCCAGCAGCTTACTGCCGGGTCGGGACGAGCAGTACTTC.

This clone appeared a single time. V is TRBV5-1 and J is TRBJ1-4; D ambiguous. The CDR3 length is 15 residues. Deletions cut 0 bases from V and 7 bases from J, with 13 bases between. Germline-derived CDR1 and CDR2 are SGHRS and YFSETQ. As DNA, the CDR3 is TGCGCCAGCAGCTTGGGGAGCGGTGGAGTTGAAAAACTGTTTTTT. It specifies CASSLGSGGVEKLFF.

The chain couples TRBV2 to TRBJ1-6, with 7 bases that match TRBD1. CDR1 and CDR2 from the germline V gene are SNHLY and FYNNEI. The CDR3 contains 14 residues. Germline trimming cut 11 bases from V and 7 bases from J; bases unmatched to any gene: 11. CDR3 amino acids: CAGKTGTTNSPLHF. CDR3 coding DNA: TGTGCCGGAAAGACAGGGACGACGAATTCACCCCTCCACTTT. Full variable domain (outside the CDR3, taken from reference TRBV2 and TRBJ1-6): EPEVTQTPSHQVTQMGQEVILRCVPISNHLYFYWYRQILGQKVEFLVSFYNNEISEKSEIFDDQFSVERPDGSNFTLKIRSTKLEDSAMYFCAGKTGTTNSPLHFGNGTRLTVT.

The V and J genes are TRBV9 and TRBJ2-1; no firm D call. V lost 0 bases and J lost 6, with 7 bases in between. Germline values: CDR1 SGDLS, CDR2 YYNGEE. This CDR3 is built from 13 residues. CDR3 in DNA: TGTGCCAGCAGCGTAGCAGCGATCAATGAGCAGTTCTTC. Amino acids: CASSVAAINEQFF.

The chain has TRBV30 and TRBJ1-1; no definite D call. Germline CDR1 is GTSNPN and CDR2 is SVGIG (reference sequence). The CDR3 loop spans 11 amino acids. Trimming pared 3 bases from V and 7 bases from J, leaving 9 bases between. CDR3 amino acids: CAWRGDGEAFF. In DNA, the CDR3 is TGTGCCTGGAGGGGTGATGGTGAAGCTTTCTTT.

The J gene is TRBJ2-2, the V gene TRBV7-6; 8 nucleotides line up with TRBD2. The V segment lost 5 bases and the J segment 3 bases; nucleotides outside the gene matches: 5. Germline CDR1 and CDR2: SGHVS and FNYEAQ. The CDR3 length is 15 residues. The DNA of the CDR3 is TGTGCCAGCAGCCCCTACGGGGGGGACACCGGGGAGCTGTTTTTT. This gives the protein CASSPYGGDTGELFF.

The V gene is TRBV28, the J gene TRBJ1-1; D not resolved. Germline V lookup: CDR1 MDHEN, CDR2 SYDVKM. Deletions cut 5 bases from V and 7 bases from J, with 26 bases between. CDR3 length: 17 residues. The CDR3 DNA is TGTGCCAGCAGTGAAGCCTCGACGGGATTTTGGGTAGGTGAAGCTTTCTTT. Its translation: CASSEASTGFWVGEAFF.

This clone was counted only a few times. V gene TRBV12-5 combines with J gene TRBJ2-2; D is possibly TRBD2 (7 bases). Germline CDR1 is LGHNT and CDR2 is FRNRAP. CDR3 length: 14 amino acids. Trimming took 6 bases from V and 7 from J, leaving 15 bases between them. The CDR3, as DNA: TGTGCTAGTGGGGCCGGCGGGGGCGGCGGGGAGCTGTTTTTT. It encodes CASGAGGGGGELFF.

The chain links TRBV27 to TRBJ2-1; 9 positions match TRBD1. This CDR3 has 16 amino acids. J was trimmed by 1 base and V by 5 bases; bases with no gene match: 6. CDR1 is MNHEY and CDR2 is SMNVEV in the germline V gene (reference sequence). The CDR3 is CASSANRGRSYNEQFF. CDR3 DNA sequence: TGTGCCAGCAGTGCAAACAGGGGGCGTTCCTACAATGAGCAGTTCTTC.

The J gene is TRBJ1-2, the V gene TRBV25-1; no clear D gene. CDR3 size: 15 residues. V shed 1 base and J shed 1 base, with 10 bases lying between them. CDR1 and CDR2 from the germline V gene are MGHDK and SYGVNS. DNA for the CDR3: TGTGCCAGCAGTGAATCGGGCGGTCATAACTATGGCTACACCTTC. As protein: CASSESGGHNYGYTF.

The chain uses TRBV19 and TRBJ2-1, with a possible D match to TRBD2 (5 bases). CDR1 and CDR2 (germline): LNHDA, SQIVND (reference sequence). V was pared by 5 bases and J by 7 bases, with 15 bases between. CDR3 length equals 14 residues. The CDR3 is CASSPGLAANEQFF. The CDR3 DNA reads as TGTGCCAGTAGTCCGGGCCTAGCTGCAAATGAGCAGTTCTTC.

The chain joins TRBV7-7 to TRBJ2-1; D is possibly TRBD2 (5 bases). Germline CDR1 reads SSHAT; CDR2 reads FNYEAQ (reference sequence). Trimming cost V 4 bases and J 0 bases, with 7 bases left between them. This CDR3 is 14 amino acids long. The CDR3 loop is CASSSGGSYNEQFF. DNA for the CDR3: TGTGCCAGCAGCTCCGGAGGCTCCTACAATGAGCAGTTCTTC.

The chain is built from TRBV9 and TRBJ2-3; 7 nucleotides align to TRBD1. Germline CDR1 and CDR2: SGDLS and YYNGEE. This CDR3 contains 15 residues. V gave up 3 bases and J gave up 5 bases; unmatched junction bases: 9. CDR3 loop: CASSGQGQRLDTQYF. In nucleotides, the CDR3 is TGTGCCAGCAGCGGACAGGGACAAAGGTTAGATACGCAGTATTTT.

The rearrangement joins TRBV7-2 to TRBJ1-1; TRBD1 is a possible D gene (6 bases). Germline V CDR1 and CDR2: SGHTA, FQGNSA. CDR3 length equals 14 residues. V was clipped by 2 bases and J by 5 bases, with 12 bases between them. CDR3 bases: TGTGCCAGCAGCTTACAGGGGAGTCGGACTGAAGCTTTCTTT. Protein: CASSLQGSRTEAFF.

The chain uses TRBV9 and TRBJ2-5; unclear D gene. The CDR3 sequence is 14 residues long. Trimming pared 0 bases from V and 4 bases from J, leaving 10 bases between. Per the germline V gene, CDR1 is SGDLS and CDR2 is YYNGEE. CDR3 sequence (DNA): TGTGCCAGCAGCGTAGACCCGGGCCGAGAGACCCAGTACTTC. As protein: CASSVDPGRETQYF. Together with reference TRBV9 and TRBJ2-5, the CDR3 gives the full variable domain: DSGVTQTPKHLITATGQRVTLRCSPRSGDLSVYWYQQSLDQGLQFLIQYYNGEERAKGNILERFSAQQFPDLHSELNLSSLELGDSALYFCASSVDPGRETQYFGPGTRLLVL.

The rearrangement uses TRBV6-5 and TRBJ1-2; tentatively, D is TRBD1 (6 bases). The CDR3 is 14 residues long. Trimming stripped 7 bases from V and 1 base from J, with 13 bases between. Germline CDR1 reads MNHEY; CDR2 reads SVGAGI. The CDR3 region is CASTAGGLNYGYTF. The DNA for the CDR3 is TGTGCCAGCACCGCCGGGGGGCTTAACTATGGCTACACCTTC.

V usage is TRBV18 and J usage is TRBJ2-7, with 7 bases aligning to TRBD1. The CDR3 totals 14 residues. The V and J ends lost 3 bases and 2 bases, in that order; junction bases with no gene match: 4. CDR1 and CDR2 from the germline V gene are KGHSH and LQKENI. DNA of the CDR3: TGTGCCAGCTCACCGCAGACAGGGACCTACGAGCAGTACTTC. Its translation: CASSPQTGTYEQYF.

The J gene is TRBJ2-3, the V gene TRBV20-1; D gene uncertain. Germline CDR1 DFQATT, CDR2 SNEGSKA (reference sequence). The V end lost 5 bases, the J end lost 2 bases, and 5 bases lay between the germline ends. CDR3 length: 11 amino acids. This CDR3 is CSASATDTQYF. CDR3 coding DNA: TGCAGTGCTTCGGCCACAGATACGCAGTATTTT.

This chain connects TRBV7-2 to TRBJ1-1; 7 nucleotides agree with TRBD1. This CDR3 spans 15 amino acids. The V gene's germline CDR1 is SGHTA and CDR2 FQGNSA. Losses at the gene ends were 5 bases for V and 4 bases for J; bases not matched to a gene: 10. This CDR3 reads CASSPRQGRRTEAFF. The DNA for the CDR3 is TGTGCCAGCAGCCCCCGACAGGGCCGCCGCACTGAAGCTTTCTTT. The variable domain in full, completed from reference TRBV7-2 and TRBJ1-1, reads GAGVSQSPSNKVTEKGKDVELRCDPISGHTALYWYRQSLGQGLEFLIYFQGNSAPDKSGLPSDRFSAERTGGSVSTLTIQRTQQEDSAVYLCASSPRQGRRTEAFFGQGTRLTVV.

A few counts support this clone. This sequence joins TRBV7-2 and TRBJ1-1, with unresolved D. The V end was cut by 1 base, the J end by 11 bases, with 11 bases between. This CDR3 is built from 12 residues. In germline, CDR1 is SGHTA, CDR2 FQGNSA. The CDR3 is CASSLEPRAAFF. CDR3 sequence (DNA): TGTGCCAGCAGCTTAGAACCACGTGCCGCTTTCTTT.

The chain is built from TRBV19 and TRBJ1-5; D remains ambiguous. Trimming shortened V by 3 bases and J by 2 bases, and 8 bases separated the two germline ends. The CDR3 runs to 14 residues. Germline CDR1 is LNHDA and CDR2 is SQIVND (reference sequence). In DNA form, the CDR3 reads TGTGCCAGTAGTATCACGGGAGGCAATCAGCCCCAGCATTTT. This gives the protein CASSITGGNQPQHF. Drawing the rest from reference TRBV19 and TRBJ1-5, the complete variable domain is DGGITQSPKYLFRKEGQNVTLSCEQNLNHDAMYWYRQDPGQGLRLIYYSQIVNDFQKGDIAEGYSVSREKKESFPLTVTSAQKNPTAFYLCASSITGGNQPQHFGDGTRLSIL.

The chain is built from TRBV6-1 and TRBJ1-2, with 7 bases aligning to TRBD1. The CDR3 is 13 amino acids. With 6 bases clipped from V and 6 bases from J, the junction kept 7 bases outside the gene matches. Germline V lookup: CDR1 MNHNS, CDR2 SASEGT. CDR3 region: CASSLRQGDGYTF. The CDR3 DNA reads TGTGCCAGCAGCCTCCGACAGGGCGATGGCTACACCTTC.

This chain uses TRBV5-4 with TRBJ2-7, with 8 bases aligning to TRBD2. The V and J ends lost 4 bases and 2 bases, in that order; junction bases with no gene match: 5. Germline CDR1 reads SGHNT; CDR2 reads YYREEE (reference sequence). CDR3 length equals 14 residues. Written as DNA, the CDR3 is TGTGCCAGCAGCCGCGGCGGGGGGACCTACGAGCAGTACTTC. Amino acid sequence: CASSRGGGTYEQYF.

This clone occurred once. The V gene is TRBV19, the J gene TRBJ1-2; TRBD1 matches 9 bases. V was pared by 6 bases and J by 3 bases, with 8 bases of the junction left unmatched. Germline CDR1 LNHDA, CDR2 SQIVND (reference sequence). This CDR3 is built from 15 residues. This CDR3 reads CASRRGRQGDYGYTF. The CDR3 region has the DNA TGTGCCAGTAGAAGAGGGAGACAGGGGGACTATGGCTACACCTTC.

The chain uses TRBV27 and TRBJ2-1; D is possibly TRBD2 (7 bases). The CDR3 covers 16 residues. Germline assignment: CDR1 MNHEY and CDR2 SMNVEV (reference sequence). The ends were cut back, 6 bases at V and 3 bases at J, with 18 bases in the middle. The CDR3 here is CASRGGGALNYNEQFF. For the CDR3, the DNA is TGTGCCAGCAGAGGTGGGGGGGCTCTAAACTACAATGAGCAGTTCTTC.

The table lists this clone with a few counts. Written as DNA, the CDR3 is TGTGCCAGCAGCAAATACACAGGGTTGGGGGAGCAGTACTTC. Translating it yields CASSKYTGLGEQYF. The V call is TRBV5-4, the J call TRBJ2-7; TRBD1 is a possible D gene (6 bases). CDR1 is SGHNT and CDR2 is YYREEE in the germline V gene (reference sequence). V was cut by 4 bases and J by 7 bases, with 18 bases left in between. The CDR3 has 14 residues.